This T cell receptor (beta chain) was retrieved from a study of shared clonotypes between healthy human individuals. About the research overall: Plates per donor: three CD4 naive, three CD4 memory, two CD8 naive, one CD8 memory.

The J segment lost 3 bases and the V segment lost 3 bases, leaving 4 bases of the junction unmatched. The length of the CDR3 is 15 residues. Germline V lookup: CDR1 SGHNT, CDR2 YYREEE (reference sequence). A split of CD4+ cells into CD45RA+ naive and CD45RA-negative memory subsets was performed. Authors' processing steps: Filtering of immunoSEQ junctional sequences could not match full-length read filtering. Only in-frame clones appear in the TCRdb table, and some are missing; sequencing was by immunoSEQ multiplex PCR. D and trimming come from the DNA, and the V and J calls and clone size come from that table. The table lists roughly 700,000 clones, around two thirds of them singletons.

This receptor was taken from a woman younger than 45 in good health. V is TRBV5-4 and J is TRBJ1-4, with TRBD1 matching over 8 bases. Sequenced sample: memory CD4+ T cells sorted from blood. This sample's subset: CD45RA-negative fraction. The DNA for the CDR3 is TGTGCCAGCAGCTCGCAGGGGGCTGCTAATGAAAAACTGTTTTTT. Translation gives CASSSQGAANEKLFF.